This T cell receptor (beta chain) was retrieved from a study of T cell responses to AZD1222 COVID-19 vaccine. TCRdb keeps only in-frame clones here, not all; method: immunoSEQ multiplex PCR. The sample carries 110,000 to 150,000 clones, 92% recorded once. V gave up 0 bases and J gave up 4 bases, with 10 bases separating them. From germline, CDR1 is SGDLS and CDR2 YYNGEE. The CDR3 totals 14 residues. The input for sequencing was peripheral blood, taken on day 0 of AZD1222 vaccination. The chain employs TRBV9 and TRBJ2-5, with a weak D call TRBD2 (6 bases). This clonotype originated in an adult in good health. CDR3 coding DNA: TGTGCCAGCAGCGTAGCTACGCGGGGAGAGACCCAGTACTTC. Amino acid sequence: CASSVATRGETQYF.